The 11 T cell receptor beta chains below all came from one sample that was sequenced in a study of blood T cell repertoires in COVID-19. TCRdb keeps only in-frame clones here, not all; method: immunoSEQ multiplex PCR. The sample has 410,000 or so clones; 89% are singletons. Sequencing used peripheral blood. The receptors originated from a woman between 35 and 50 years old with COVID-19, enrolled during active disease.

The CDR3 spells CASSGRDRRSSPLHF. Written as DNA, the CDR3 is TGTGCCAGTAGTGGGAGGGACAGGAGGAGTTCACCCCTCCACTTT. The V and J genes are TRBV19 and TRBJ1-6, with 8 bases aligning to TRBD1. Germline-derived CDR1 and CDR2 are LNHDA and SQIVND (reference sequence). CDR3 size: 15 residues. V was pared by 5 bases and J by 9 bases, with 9 bases of the junction left unmatched.

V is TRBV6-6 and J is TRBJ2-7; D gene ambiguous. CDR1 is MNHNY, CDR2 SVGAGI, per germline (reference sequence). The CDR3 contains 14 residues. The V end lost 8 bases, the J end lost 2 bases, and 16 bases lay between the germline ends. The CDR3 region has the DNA TGTGCCAGCGAGGCCGCGACCTCAACCTACGAGCAGTACTTC. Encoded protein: CASEAATSTYEQYF.

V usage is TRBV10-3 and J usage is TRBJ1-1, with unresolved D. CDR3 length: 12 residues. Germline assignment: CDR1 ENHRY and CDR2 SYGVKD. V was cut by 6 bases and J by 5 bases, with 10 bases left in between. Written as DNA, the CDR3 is TGTGCCATCAGGACAAACCGGACTGAAGCTTTCTTT. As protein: CAIRTNRTEAFF.

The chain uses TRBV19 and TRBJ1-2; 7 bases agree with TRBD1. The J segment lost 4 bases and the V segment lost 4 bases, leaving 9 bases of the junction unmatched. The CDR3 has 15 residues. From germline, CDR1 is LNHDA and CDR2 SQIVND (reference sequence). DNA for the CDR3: TGTGCCAGTAGTACGGGGACAGCTACAGGCTATGGCTACACCTTC. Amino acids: CASSTGTATGYGYTF.

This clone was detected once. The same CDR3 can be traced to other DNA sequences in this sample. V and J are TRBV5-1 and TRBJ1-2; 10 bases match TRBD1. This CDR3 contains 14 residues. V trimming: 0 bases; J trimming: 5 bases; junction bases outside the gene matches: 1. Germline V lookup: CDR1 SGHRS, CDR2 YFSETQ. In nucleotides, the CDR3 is TGCGCCAGCAGCTTGGGACAGGGGGCGTATGGCTACACCTTC. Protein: CASSLGQGAYGYTF. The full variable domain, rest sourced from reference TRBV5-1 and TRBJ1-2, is KAGVTQTPRYLIKTRGQQVTLSCSPISGHRSVSWYQQTPGQGLQFLFEYFSETQRNKGNFPGRFSGRQFSNSRSEMNVSTLELGDSALYLCASSLGQGAYGYTFGSGTRLTVV.

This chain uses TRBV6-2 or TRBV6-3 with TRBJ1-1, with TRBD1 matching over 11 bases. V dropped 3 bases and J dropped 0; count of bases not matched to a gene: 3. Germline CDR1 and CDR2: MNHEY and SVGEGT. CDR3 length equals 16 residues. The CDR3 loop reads CASSYRTGGMNTEAFF. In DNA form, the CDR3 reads TGTGCCAGCAGTTATCGGACAGGGGGCATGAACACTGAAGCTTTCTTT.

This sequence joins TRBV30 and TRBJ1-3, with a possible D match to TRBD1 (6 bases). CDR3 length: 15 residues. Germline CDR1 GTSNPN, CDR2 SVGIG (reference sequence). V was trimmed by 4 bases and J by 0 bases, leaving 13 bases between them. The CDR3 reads CAWTPDRYSGNTIYF. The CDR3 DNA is TGTGCCTGGACCCCGGACAGATACTCTGGAAACACCATATATTTT.

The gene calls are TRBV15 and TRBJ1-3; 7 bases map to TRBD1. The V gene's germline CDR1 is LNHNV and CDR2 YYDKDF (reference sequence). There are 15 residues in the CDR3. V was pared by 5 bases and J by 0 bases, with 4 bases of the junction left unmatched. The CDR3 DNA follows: TGTGCCACCAGCCAGGACAGGTTCTCTGGAAACACCATATATTTT. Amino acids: CATSQDRFSGNTIYF.

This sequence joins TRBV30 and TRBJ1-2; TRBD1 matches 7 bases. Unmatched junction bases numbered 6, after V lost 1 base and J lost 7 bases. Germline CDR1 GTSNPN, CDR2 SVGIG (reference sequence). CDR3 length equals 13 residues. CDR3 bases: TGTGCCTGGAGTGACAGGGGAGTAGGTGGCTACACCTTC. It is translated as CAWSDRGVGGYTF.

The CDR3 here is CASSPQQGSGNQPQHF. The CDR3 coding sequence is TGTGCCAGCAGCCCCCAACAGGGGAGTGGCAATCAGCCCCAGCATTTT. The chain carries TRBV28 and TRBJ1-5; 7 bases align to TRBD1. The CDR3 is 16 residues long. The germline gives CDR1 MDHEN, CDR2 SYDVKM. Trimming took 6 bases from V and 2 from J; bases not matched to a gene: 10.

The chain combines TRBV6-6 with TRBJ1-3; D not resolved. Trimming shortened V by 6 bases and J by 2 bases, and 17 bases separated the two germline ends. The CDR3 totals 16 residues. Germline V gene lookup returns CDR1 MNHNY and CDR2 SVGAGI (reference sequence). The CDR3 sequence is CASSFPTGFTGNTIYF. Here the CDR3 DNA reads TGTGCCAGCAGCTTTCCGACGGGATTCACTGGAAACACCATATATTTT.